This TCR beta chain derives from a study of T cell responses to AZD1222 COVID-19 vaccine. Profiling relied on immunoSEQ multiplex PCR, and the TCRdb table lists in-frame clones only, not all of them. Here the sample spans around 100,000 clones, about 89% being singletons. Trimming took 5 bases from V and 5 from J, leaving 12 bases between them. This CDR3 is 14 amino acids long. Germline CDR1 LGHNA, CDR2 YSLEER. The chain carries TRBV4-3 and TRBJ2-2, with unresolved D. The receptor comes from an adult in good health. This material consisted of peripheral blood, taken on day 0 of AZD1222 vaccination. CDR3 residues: CASSDMIPTGELFF. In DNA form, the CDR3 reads TGCGCCAGCAGCGACATGATACCTACCGGGGAGCTGTTTTTT.